The next 26 T cell receptor beta chains were all read from a single sample in a study of blood T cell repertoires in COVID-19. Using immunoSEQ multiplex PCR, the repertoire was profiled, and TCRdb retains in-frame clones only, with some absent. The sample yields 250,000 to 350,000 clones, roughly 90% seen once. Sequencing was done on a sample of peripheral blood. These receptors were obtained from a man between 18 and 35 years old who had recovered from COVID-19.

This clone is a singleton in its sample. The chain carries TRBV6-1 and TRBJ2-7; possible D gene TRBD1, 6 bases. In germline, CDR1 is MNHNS, CDR2 SASEGT. V was shortened by 4 bases and J by 4 bases, with 20 bases between the two germline ends. The length of the CDR3 is 16 residues. CDR3: CASSGGPRQQNYEQYF. CDR3 sequence (DNA): TGTGCCAGCAGTGGGGGGCCGAGACAGCAAAATTACGAGCAGTACTTC.

This sequence joins TRBV9 and TRBJ1-1; D is undetermined. The CDR3 is 14 residues long. CDR1 is SGDLS and CDR2 is YYNGEE in the germline V gene. The V end lost 3 bases, the J end lost 0 bases, and 9 bases lay between the germline ends. The CDR3 region has the DNA TGTGCCAGCAGCGGGGAGGCTATGAACACTGAAGCTTTCTTT. Protein sequence: CASSGEAMNTEAFF.

The V gene is TRBV11-3, the J gene TRBJ2-7; the match to TRBD2 covers 7 bases. The CDR3 contains 16 residues. Per the germline V gene, CDR1 is SGHNT and CDR2 is YENEEA. The J segment lost 2 bases and the V segment lost 0 bases, leaving 7 bases of the junction unmatched. The CDR3 protein is CASSLDGSSGTYEQYF. CDR3 DNA: TGTGCCAGCAGCTTAGATGGGTCTAGCGGCACCTACGAGCAGTACTTC.

This sequence joins TRBV19 and TRBJ1-3; D gene unclear. Germline V gene lookup returns CDR1 LNHDA and CDR2 SQIVND (reference sequence). Deletions cut 8 bases from V and 0 bases from J, with 8 bases between. The CDR3 has 13 residues. CDR3 in DNA: TGTGCCAGTCGTGCGATCTCTGGAAACACCATATATTTT. This encodes CASRAISGNTIYF.

The chain recombines TRBV19 with TRBJ1-2; D unresolved. The germline CDR1 and CDR2 sequences are LNHDA and SQIVND (reference sequence). The CDR3 covers 14 residues. The ends were cut back, 1 base at V and 8 bases at J, with 14 bases in the middle. The CDR3 nucleotides are TGTGCCAGTAGTATAGGAGCGGGATGGGCCGGCTACACCTTC. As protein: CASSIGAGWAGYTF.

J is TRBJ2-2 and V is TRBV7-3; no clear D. Trimming removed 4 bases from V and 6 bases from J, with 9 bases in between. Germline values: CDR1 SGHTA, CDR2 FQGTGA. The CDR3 consists of 13 residues. The CDR3 sequence: CASSSMGSGELFF. In nucleotides, the CDR3 is TGTGCCAGCAGCTCTATGGGCTCCGGGGAGCTGTTTTTT.

The V gene is TRBV9, the J gene TRBJ1-1, with 7 bases aligning to TRBD1. Germline V lookup: CDR1 SGDLS, CDR2 YYNGEE. V gave up 3 bases and J gave up 5 bases; unmatched junction bases: 1. The CDR3 is made up of 12 amino acids. CDR3 coding DNA: TGTGCCAGCAGCGCAGGGGGAACTGAAGCTTTCTTT. Translation gives CASSAGGTEAFF.

This clone was seen just once. This rearrangement joins TRBV7-8 to TRBJ1-6; 8 positions agree with TRBD1. The CDR3 runs to 17 residues. After removal of 2 bases from V and 8 bases from J, the junction contained 11 bases not matched to a gene. Germline V lookup: CDR1 SGHVS, CDR2 FQNEAQ. CDR3 sequence: CASSLYLGQGVDSPLHF. CDR3 in DNA: TGTGCCAGCAGCTTATACCTCGGACAGGGCGTGGATTCACCCCTCCACTTT.

The gene calls are TRBV10-1 and TRBJ2-7, with 7 bases lining up with TRBD2. Germline CDR1 is WNHNN and CDR2 is SYGVQD (reference sequence). The CDR3 sequence is 13 residues long. Losses at the gene ends were 6 bases for V and 2 bases for J; bases not matched to a gene: 4. The CDR3 region has the DNA TGCGCCAGCAGCCGGGGAGGGCCCTACGAGCAGTACTTC. Protein: CASSRGGPYEQYF.

The J gene is TRBJ1-4, the V gene TRBV5-6; no definite D call. CDR1 is SGHDT, CDR2 YYEEEE, per germline. The CDR3 runs 13 residues. V lost 3 bases and J 4 bases, leaving 7 bases between the germline ends. CDR3 nucleotide sequence: TGTGCCAGCAGCTGGAGAGTTAATGAAAAACTGTTTTTT. Its translation: CASSWRVNEKLFF.

Notes on this clone: The same CDR3 is also encoded by other DNA sequences in this sample. V is TRBV7-6 and J is TRBJ1-5; 7 positions match TRBD1. Germline-derived CDR1 and CDR2 are SGHVS and FNYEAQ. J lost 1 base, V lost 1 base, and 1 base had no gene match. The CDR3 is made up of 15 amino acids. CDR3 nucleotide sequence: TGTGCCAGCAGCTTAGGACAGGGAAGCAATCAGCCCCAGCATTTT. It is translated as CASSLGQGSNQPQHF.

In this sample, this clone turned up once. CDR3 sequence (DNA): TGCAGCGTTGAAGGAGGTGGAGGCTACGAGCAGTACTTC. Translating gives CSVEGGGGYEQYF. This chain joins TRBV29-1 and TRBJ2-7, with D possibly being TRBD2 (5 bases). Germline V lookup: CDR1 SQVTM, CDR2 ANQGSEA. The length of the CDR3 is 13 residues. With 1 base removed from V and 3 bases from J, the gap between germline ends came to 10 bases.

Only a few counts were recorded for this clone. V gene TRBV3-1 (or the pseudogene TRBV3-2) combines with J gene TRBJ2-4; TRBD2 is a possible D gene (7 bases). V lost 3 bases and J 9 bases, leaving 12 bases between the germline ends. CDR3 size: 13 residues. CDR1 and CDR2 (germline): LGHDT, YNNKEL (reference sequence). CDR3: CASSQNREGIQYF. CDR3 nucleotide sequence: TGTGCCAGCAGCCAGAACAGGGAGGGCATTCAGTACTTC.

The rearrangement joins TRBV27 to TRBJ2-3, with unresolved D. V lost 2 bases, J lost 1 base, and 10 bases lay in between. Germline assignment: CDR1 MNHEY and CDR2 SMNVEV (reference sequence). The CDR3 is 15 amino acids. CDR3: CASSLKEAGTDTQYF. The CDR3 region has the DNA TGTGCCAGCAGTTTAAAAGAGGCCGGCACAGATACGCAGTATTTT.

The J gene is TRBJ1-1, the V gene TRBV19; D is perhaps TRBD1 (6 bases). Germline-derived CDR1 and CDR2 are LNHDA and SQIVND (reference sequence). The V gene lost 4 bases and the J gene lost 1 base, with 13 bases spanning the gap. The CDR3 runs to 15 residues. CDR3 bases: TGTGCCAGTAGTACGGCAGGGGCGAGGAACACTGAAGCTTTCTTT. As protein: CASSTAGARNTEAFF. The variable domain in full, with the rest retrieved from reference TRBV19 and TRBJ1-1, is DGGITQSPKYLFRKEGQNVTLSCEQNLNHDAMYWYRQDPGQGLRLIYYSQIVNDFQKGDIAEGYSVSREKKESFPLTVTSAQKNPTAFYLCASSTAGARNTEAFFGQGTRLTVV.

The rearrangement links TRBV19 to TRBJ2-7; 14 nucleotides line up with TRBD2. Germline assignment: CDR1 LNHDA and CDR2 SQIVND (reference sequence). Trimming cost V 4 bases and J 3 bases; bases outside gene matches: 2. The CDR3 runs 15 residues. CDR3 region: CASSTGTSGSYEQYF. In nucleotides, the CDR3 is TGTGCCAGTAGTACCGGGACTAGCGGGAGCTACGAGCAGTACTTC.

The V gene is TRBV4-3, the J gene TRBJ1-4; TRBD1 agrees at 10 bases. Germline CDR1 and CDR2: LGHNA and YSLEER. The CDR3 runs to 14 residues. Trimming cost V 4 bases and J 5 bases; bases outside gene matches: 1. The CDR3 nucleotides read TGCGCCAGCAGCCGGGGACAGGGGAATGAAAAACTGTTTTTT. Translation: CASSRGQGNEKLFF.

CDR3 coding DNA: TGTGCCTCCCAGGGGGCAGATACCTACGAGCAGTACTTC. Translated, it gives CASQGADTYEQYF. This chain connects TRBV5-4 to TRBJ2-7; TRBD1 aligns across 8 bases. Germline CDR1 and CDR2: SGHNT and YYREEE (reference sequence). V was clipped by 10 bases and J by 2 bases; unmatched bases: 8. The CDR3 runs 13 residues.

J is TRBJ1-5 and V is TRBV11-2, with 10 bases that match TRBD1. CDR3 size: 14 residues. Germline CDR1 and CDR2: SGHAT and FQNNGV. Germline trimming cut 5 bases from V and 9 bases from J; bases unmatched to any gene: 7. The CDR3 loop is CASSIGTGASPQHF. The CDR3 nucleotides read TGTGCCAGCAGCATAGGGACAGGGGCTTCGCCCCAGCATTTT.

The rearrangement links TRBV5-1 to TRBJ2-7; D may be TRBD1 (6 bases). The CDR3 sequence is 15 residues long. The germline V gene has CDR1 SGHRS and CDR2 YFSETQ. V lost 4 bases and J lost 0, with 14 bases in between. The CDR3 sequence: CASSIQGMGSYEQYF. DNA of the CDR3: TGCGCCAGCAGCATCCAGGGGATGGGCTCCTACGAGCAGTACTTC. Filled out from reference TRBV5-1 and TRBJ2-7, the complete variable domain reads KAGVTQTPRYLIKTRGQQVTLSCSPISGHRSVSWYQQTPGQGLQFLFEYFSETQRNKGNFPGRFSGRQFSNSRSEMNVSTLELGDSALYLCASSIQGMGSYEQYFGPGTRLTVT.

V usage is TRBV5-1 and J usage is TRBJ1-1; the match to TRBD1 covers 9 bases. CDR1 and CDR2 from the germline V gene are SGHRS and YFSETQ. The V gene end was trimmed by 0 bases and the J gene end by 13 bases; junction bases not matched to a gene: 16. The CDR3 sequence is 16 residues long. CDR3 bases: TGCGCCAGCAGCTTGGGGGACAGGGATGCCCTTGGAACAGGTTTCTTT. Encoded protein: CASSLGDRDALGTGFF.

The chain is built from TRBV9 and TRBJ1-3, with a tentative D call TRBD1 (6 bases). The CDR3 covers 14 residues. V dropped 0 bases and J dropped 4 bases, with 8 bases sitting between them. From germline, CDR1 is SGDLS and CDR2 YYNGEE. Here the CDR3 DNA reads TGTGCCAGCAGCGTAGAGGGACAAGGAAACACCATATATTTT. Its protein is CASSVEGQGNTIYF.

The genes are TRBV15 and TRBJ2-1; no clear D. V was shortened by 5 bases and J by 6 bases, with 11 bases between the two germline ends. The CDR3 extends over 13 amino acids. Germline-derived CDR1 and CDR2 are LNHNV and YYDKDF (reference sequence). CDR3 residues: CATSPNPINEQFF. In nucleotides, the CDR3 is TGTGCCACCAGCCCTAACCCAATCAATGAGCAGTTCTTC.

The gene calls are TRBV9 and TRBJ1-4; a weak D match, TRBD1 (5 bases). Trimming cost V 3 bases and J 2 bases, with 17 bases left between them. This CDR3 is 17 amino acids long. The germline V gene has CDR1 SGDLS and CDR2 YYNGEE. CDR3: CASSARREVSTNEKLFF. The CDR3 nucleotides read TGTGCCAGCAGCGCCCGCAGGGAAGTATCGACTAATGAAAAACTGTTTTTT.

V and J are TRBV5-4 and TRBJ1-2; 9 bases are a match to TRBD1. The ends lost 4 bases at V and 6 bases at J; junction bases unmatched: 4. The germline CDR1 and CDR2 sequences are SGHNT and YYREEE (reference sequence). This CDR3 is 13 amino acids long. The CDR3 DNA reads as TGTGCCAGCAGCCGACAGGGGGTGAATGGCTACACCTTC. Translated: CASSRQGVNGYTF.

The rearrangement joins TRBV10-2 to TRBJ1-1, with 9 positions matching TRBD1. The CDR3 length is 13 residues. Germline V gene data show CDR1 as WSHSY and CDR2 as SAAADI. Unmatched junction bases numbered 3, after V lost 7 bases and J lost 3 bases. This CDR3 is CASTWTGDTEAFF. CDR3 bases: TGCGCCAGCACCTGGACAGGGGACACTGAAGCTTTCTTT.